Reported below is one TCR beta chain. This sample stems from a study of T-cell reconstitution after alpha-beta-depleted transplantation in children. CDR1 SGHTA and CDR2 FQGNSA come from the germline V gene. The J segment lost 4 bases and the V segment lost 5 bases, leaving 10 bases of the junction unmatched. CDR3 length: 15 residues. Preparation of the TCRbeta library used unique molecular identifiers. TCRdb used MiXCR to reprocess the PCR reads, holding one entry per CDR3 protein. The table records over 550,000 distinct CDR3 sequences, about 10% of them present only once. The rearrangement uses TRBV7-2 and TRBJ2-7, with 8 bases aligning to TRBD1. The sequencing used PBMCs from the stem cell graft donor, collected from the stem cell graft. The receptor's source is a human donor who donated a stem cell graft to a child with acute myeloid leukemia. The CDR3 reads CASSPGTGPVYEQYF. The CDR3 bases are TGTGCCAGCAGCCCAGGGACAGGCCCGGTTTACGAGCAGTACTTC.